The next 5 T cell receptor beta chains were all read from a single sample in a study of blood T cell repertoires in COVID-19. The protocol was immunoSEQ multiplex PCR, while the TCRdb copy is restricted to in-frame clones and leaves out a portion. Altogether more than 140,000 clones are present, around 88% being singletons, with the ten largest covering more than 1.5%. Source material: peripheral blood. Receptor source: a woman in her sixties with acute or convalescent COVID-19.

V usage is TRBV12-3 or TRBV12-4 and J usage is TRBJ1-4; TRBD1 might be the D (6 bases). The CDR3 is 13 residues long. The V end lost 5 bases, the J end lost 10 bases, and 14 bases lay between the germline ends. The CDR3 sequence is CASSPILQGKLFF. The CDR3, as DNA: TGTGCCAGCAGTCCTATCCTACAGGGAAAACTGTTTTTT.

CDR3: CAISEHPGRESPLHF. Written as DNA, the CDR3 is TGTGCCATCAGTGAGCATCCGGGGCGGGAATCACCCCTCCACTTT. V gene TRBV10-3 combines with J gene TRBJ1-6; a weak D match, TRBD1 (5 bases). This CDR3 comprises 15 residues. V was cut by 2 bases and J by 10 bases, with 15 bases left in between. Germline values: CDR1 ENHRY, CDR2 SYGVKD.

The chain couples TRBV11-2 to TRBJ2-7, with D tentatively TRBD2 (5 bases). Per the germline V gene, CDR1 is SGHAT and CDR2 is FQNNGV. Trimming left V 1 base short and J 3 bases short, with 7 bases between. This CDR3 spans 13 amino acids. The CDR3 reads CASSLVSGYEQYF. For the CDR3, the DNA is TGTGCCAGCAGCTTAGTAAGCGGCTACGAGCAGTACTTC. The full variable domain, in which reference TRBV11-2 and TRBJ2-7 provide the parts outside the CDR3, is EAGVAQSPRYKIIEKRQSVAFWCNPISGHATLYWYQQILGQGPKLLIQFQNNGVVDDSQLPKDRFSAERLKGVDSTLKIQPAKLEDSAVYLCASSLVSGYEQYFGPGTRLTVT.

The rearrangement links TRBV5-1 to TRBJ1-3; the D gene is possibly TRBD1 (5 bases). The CDR3 totals 16 residues. Per the germline V gene, CDR1 is SGHRS and CDR2 is YFSETQ. Trimming cost V 4 bases and J 4 bases, with 18 bases left between them. CDR3 sequence (DNA): TGCGCCAGCAGCCCGACGACGGGGGAATCCGGAAACACCATATATTTT. Translating it yields CASSPTTGESGNTIYF.

The chain uses TRBV6-2 or TRBV6-3 and TRBJ2-5; the match to TRBD1 covers 9 bases. This CDR3 has 14 residues. Germline V gene sequence: CDR1 MNHEY, CDR2 SVGEGT. After removal of 5 bases from V and 4 bases from J, the junction contained 5 bases not matched to a gene. For the CDR3, the DNA is TGTGCCAGCAGTCGGACAGGGGCCGCAGAGACCCAGTACTTC. Translation: CASSRTGAAETQYF.